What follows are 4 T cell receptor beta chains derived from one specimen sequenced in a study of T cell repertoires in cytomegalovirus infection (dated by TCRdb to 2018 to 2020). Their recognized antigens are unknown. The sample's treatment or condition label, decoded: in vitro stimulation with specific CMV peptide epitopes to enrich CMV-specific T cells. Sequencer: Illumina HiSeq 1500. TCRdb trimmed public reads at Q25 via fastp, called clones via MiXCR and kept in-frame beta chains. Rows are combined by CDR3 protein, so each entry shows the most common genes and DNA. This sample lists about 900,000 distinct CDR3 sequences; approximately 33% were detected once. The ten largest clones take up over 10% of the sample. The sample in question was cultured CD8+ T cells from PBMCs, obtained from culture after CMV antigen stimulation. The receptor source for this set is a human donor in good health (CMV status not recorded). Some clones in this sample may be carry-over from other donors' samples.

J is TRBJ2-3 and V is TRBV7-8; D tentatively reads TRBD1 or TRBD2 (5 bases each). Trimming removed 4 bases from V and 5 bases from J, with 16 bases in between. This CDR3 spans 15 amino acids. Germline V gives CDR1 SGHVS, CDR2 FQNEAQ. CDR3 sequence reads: CASSYRDPLRDTQYF. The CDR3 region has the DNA TGTGCCAGCAGCTACCGGGACCCCCTTAGAGATACGCAGTATTTT.

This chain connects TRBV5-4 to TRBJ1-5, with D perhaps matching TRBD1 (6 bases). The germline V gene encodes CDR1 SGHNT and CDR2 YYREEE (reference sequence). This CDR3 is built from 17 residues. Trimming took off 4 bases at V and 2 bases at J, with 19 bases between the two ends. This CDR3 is CASSEGDGGPGNQPQHF. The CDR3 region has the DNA TGTGCCAGCAGCGAGGGGGACGGGGGCCCAGGCAATCAGCCCCAGCATTTT.

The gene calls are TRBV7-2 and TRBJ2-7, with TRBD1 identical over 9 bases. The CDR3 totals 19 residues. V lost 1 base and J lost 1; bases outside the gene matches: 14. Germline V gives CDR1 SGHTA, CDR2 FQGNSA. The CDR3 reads CASSLDLGQGDLDSYEQYV. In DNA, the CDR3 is TGTGCCAGCAGCTTAGATTTGGGACAGGGTGATTTGGATTCCTACGAGCAGTACGTC.

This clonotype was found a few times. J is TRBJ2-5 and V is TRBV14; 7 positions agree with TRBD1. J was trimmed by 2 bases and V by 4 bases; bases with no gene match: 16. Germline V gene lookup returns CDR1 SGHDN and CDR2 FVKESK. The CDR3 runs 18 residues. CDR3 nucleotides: TGTGCCAGCAGCCCGACAGGGAAGGATGTATTTGTACAAGAGACCCAGTACTTC. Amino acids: CASSPTGKDVFVQETQYF. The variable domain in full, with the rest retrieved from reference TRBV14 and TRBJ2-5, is EAGVTQFPSHSVIEKGQTVTLRCDPISGHDNLYWYRRVMGKEIKFLLHFVKESKQDESGMPNNRFLAERTGGTYSTLKVQPAELEDSGVYFCASSPTGKDVFVQETQYFGPGTRLLVL.